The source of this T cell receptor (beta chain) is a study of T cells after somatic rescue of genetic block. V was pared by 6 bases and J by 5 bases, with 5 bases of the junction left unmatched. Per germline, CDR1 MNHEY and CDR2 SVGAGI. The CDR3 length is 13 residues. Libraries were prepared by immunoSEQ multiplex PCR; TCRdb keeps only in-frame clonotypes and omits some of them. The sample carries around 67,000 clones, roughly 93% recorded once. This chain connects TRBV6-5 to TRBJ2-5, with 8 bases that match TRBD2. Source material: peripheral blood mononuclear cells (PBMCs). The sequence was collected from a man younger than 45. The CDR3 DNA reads TGTGCCAGCAGCTATAGCGGGGTGGAGACCCAGTACTTC. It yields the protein CASSYSGVETQYF.